This TCR beta chain was profiled in a study of Ad26.COV2.S vaccination and SARS-CoV-2 variants. Study summary: The study gave Ad26.COV2.S intramuscularly, once or twice 56 days apart. General study results and limits: Those who received vaccine or placebo ended up with similar non-spike TCR breadth.

Germline CDR1 reads MDHEN; CDR2 reads SYDVKM. The V and J ends lost 3 bases and 6 bases respectively, with 11 bases between them. The CDR3 is 13 amino acids. A remark on this clone: Its antigen is undetermined.

Specified treatment: 15 to 20 received Ad26.COV2.S at low or high dose, single or two shots; several received placebo; per-sample allocation not given. Following the first vaccine or placebo injection, samples were taken on day 63. The vaccine antigen was prefusion-stabilized Wuhan SARS-CoV-2 spike. Some clones are missing from TCRdb's copy, which holds only in-frame ones; the method was immunoSEQ multiplex PCR. The sample holds some 460,000 clones, 80% to 90% seen once. Sample: peripheral blood, taken in a trial of Ad26.COV2.S vaccine versus placebo. The receptor's source is a person between 18 and 59 years old who received the Ad26.COV2.S COVID-19 vaccine or a placebo. The chain employs TRBV28 and TRBJ1-2; D perhaps matches TRBD1 (6 bases). Written as DNA, the CDR3 is TGTGCCAGCAGTTTGGGCAGGGGCCATGGCTACACCTTC. Protein sequence: CASSLGRGHGYTF.